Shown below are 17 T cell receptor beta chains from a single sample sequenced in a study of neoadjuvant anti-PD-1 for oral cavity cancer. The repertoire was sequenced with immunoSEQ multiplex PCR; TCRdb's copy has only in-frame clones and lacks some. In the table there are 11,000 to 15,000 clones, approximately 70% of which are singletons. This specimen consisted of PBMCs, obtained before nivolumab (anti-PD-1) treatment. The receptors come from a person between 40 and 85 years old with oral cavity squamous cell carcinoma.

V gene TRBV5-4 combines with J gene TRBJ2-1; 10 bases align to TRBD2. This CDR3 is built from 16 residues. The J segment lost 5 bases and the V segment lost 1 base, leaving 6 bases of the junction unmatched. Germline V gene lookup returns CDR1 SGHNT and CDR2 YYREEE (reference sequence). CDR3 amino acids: CASSLRGLAGDNEQFF. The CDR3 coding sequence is TGTGCCAGCAGCTTGAGGGGCCTAGCGGGAGACAATGAGCAGTTCTTC.

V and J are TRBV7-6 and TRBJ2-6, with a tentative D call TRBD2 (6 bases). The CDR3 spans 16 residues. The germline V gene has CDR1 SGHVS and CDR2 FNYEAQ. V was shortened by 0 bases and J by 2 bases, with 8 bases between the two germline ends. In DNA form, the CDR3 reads TGTGCCAGCAGCTTAGCGGAGGGTGCTGGGGCCAACGTCCTGACTTTC. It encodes CASSLAEGAGANVLTF.

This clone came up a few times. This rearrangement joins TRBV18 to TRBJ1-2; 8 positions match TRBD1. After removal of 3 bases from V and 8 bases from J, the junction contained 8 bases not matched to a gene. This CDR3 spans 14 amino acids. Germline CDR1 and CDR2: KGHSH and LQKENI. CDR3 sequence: CASSPNTGGRGYTF. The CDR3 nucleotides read TGTGCCAGCTCACCCAACACAGGGGGTCGGGGCTACACCTTC. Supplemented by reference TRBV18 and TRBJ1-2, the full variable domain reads NAGVMQNPRHLVRRRGQEARLRCSPMKGHSHVYWYRQLPEEGLKFMVYLQKENIIDESGMPKERFSAEFPKEGPSILRIQQVVRGDSAAYFCASSPNTGGRGYTFGSGTRLTVV.

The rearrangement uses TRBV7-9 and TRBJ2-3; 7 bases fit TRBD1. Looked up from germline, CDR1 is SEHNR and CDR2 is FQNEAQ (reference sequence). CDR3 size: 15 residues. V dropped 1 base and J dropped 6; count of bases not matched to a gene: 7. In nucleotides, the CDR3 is TGTGCCAGCAGCTTAGGGACAGGCGAATGGGATACGCAGTATTTT. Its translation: CASSLGTGEWDTQYF.

The CDR3 here is CASSPRDTYTGELFF. The CDR3 DNA sequence: TGTGCCAGCAGCCCTCGGGACACCTACACCGGGGAGCTGTTTTTT. The rearrangement joins TRBV11-3 to TRBJ2-2, with D possibly TRBD1 on 6 matching bases. Germline V lookup: CDR1 SGHNT, CDR2 YENEEA. V lost 5 bases to trimming and J lost 3 bases, with 13 bases between them. The CDR3 runs to 15 residues.

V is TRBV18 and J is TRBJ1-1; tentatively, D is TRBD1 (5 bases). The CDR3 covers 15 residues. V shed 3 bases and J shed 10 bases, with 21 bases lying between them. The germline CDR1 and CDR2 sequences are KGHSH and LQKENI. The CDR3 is CASSPGEGPPSAAFF. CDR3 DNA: TGTGCCAGCTCACCGGGGGAGGGACCCCCCAGCGCAGCTTTCTTT.

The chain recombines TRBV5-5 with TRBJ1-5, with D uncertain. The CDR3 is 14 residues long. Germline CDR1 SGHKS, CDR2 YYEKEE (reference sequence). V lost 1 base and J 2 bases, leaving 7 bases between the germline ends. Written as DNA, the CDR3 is TGTGCCAGCAGCTTGAGATCGGGCAATCAGCCCCAGCATTTT. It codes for CASSLRSGNQPQHF. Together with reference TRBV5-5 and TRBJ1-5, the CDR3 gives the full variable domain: DAGVTQSPTHLIKTRGQQVTLRCSPISGHKSVSWYQQVLGQGPQFIFQYYEKEERGRGNFPDRFSARQFPNYSSELNVNALLLGDSALYLCASSLRSGNQPQHFGDGTRLSIL.

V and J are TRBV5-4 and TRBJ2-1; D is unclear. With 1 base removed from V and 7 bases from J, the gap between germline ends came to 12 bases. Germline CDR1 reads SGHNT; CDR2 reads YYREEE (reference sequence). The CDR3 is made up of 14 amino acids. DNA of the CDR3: TGTGCCAGCAGCTTGCTGGACCCGACGAATGAGCAGTTCTTC. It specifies CASSLLDPTNEQFF.

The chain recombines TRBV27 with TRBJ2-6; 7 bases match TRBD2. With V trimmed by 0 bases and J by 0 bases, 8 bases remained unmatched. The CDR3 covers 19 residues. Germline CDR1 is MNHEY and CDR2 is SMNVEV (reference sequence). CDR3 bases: TGTGCCAGCAGTTTATCGTTCCAAGGGAGGGTCTCTGGGGCCAACGTCCTGACTTTC. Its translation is CASSLSFQGRVSGANVLTF.

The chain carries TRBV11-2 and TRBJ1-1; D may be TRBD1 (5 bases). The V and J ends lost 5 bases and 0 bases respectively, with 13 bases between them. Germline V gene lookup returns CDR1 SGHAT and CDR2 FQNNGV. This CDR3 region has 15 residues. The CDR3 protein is CASSPQGGLNTEAFF. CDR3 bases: TGTGCCAGCAGCCCTCAGGGAGGTTTGAACACTGAAGCTTTCTTT.

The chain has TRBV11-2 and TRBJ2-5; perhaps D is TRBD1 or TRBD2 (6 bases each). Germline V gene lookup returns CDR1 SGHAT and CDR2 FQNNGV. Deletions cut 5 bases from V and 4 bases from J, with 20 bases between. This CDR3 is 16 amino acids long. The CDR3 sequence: CASSPQGGGFRETQYF. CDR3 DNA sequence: TGTGCCAGCAGCCCTCAAGGAGGGGGGTTTCGAGAGACCCAGTACTTC.

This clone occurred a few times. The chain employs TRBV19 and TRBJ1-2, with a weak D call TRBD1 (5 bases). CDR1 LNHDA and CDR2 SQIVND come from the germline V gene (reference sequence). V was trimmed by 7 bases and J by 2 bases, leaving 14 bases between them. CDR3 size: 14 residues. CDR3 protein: CASKTSGGNYGYTF. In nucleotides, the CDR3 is TGTGCCAGTAAGACCTCGGGGGGGAACTATGGCTACACCTTC.

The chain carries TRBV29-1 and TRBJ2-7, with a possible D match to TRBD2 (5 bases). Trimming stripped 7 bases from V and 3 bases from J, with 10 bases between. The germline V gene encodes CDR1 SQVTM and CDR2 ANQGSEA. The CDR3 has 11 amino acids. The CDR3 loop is CSGLQGYEQYF. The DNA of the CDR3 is TGCAGCGGACTACAAGGCTACGAGCAGTACTTC.

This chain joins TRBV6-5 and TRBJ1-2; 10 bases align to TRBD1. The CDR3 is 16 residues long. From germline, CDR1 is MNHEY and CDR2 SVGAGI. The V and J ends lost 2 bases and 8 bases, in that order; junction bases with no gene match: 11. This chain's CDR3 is CASSYVGTGVLYGYTF. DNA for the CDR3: TGTGCCAGCAGTTACGTAGGGACAGGGGTTCTCTACGGCTACACCTTC.

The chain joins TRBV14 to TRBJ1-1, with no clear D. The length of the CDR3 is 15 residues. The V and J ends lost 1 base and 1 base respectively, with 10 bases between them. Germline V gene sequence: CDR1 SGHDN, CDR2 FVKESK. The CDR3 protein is CASSQAPGGNTEAFF. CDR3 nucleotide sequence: TGTGCCAGCAGCCAAGCCCCAGGAGGGAACACTGAAGCTTTCTTT.

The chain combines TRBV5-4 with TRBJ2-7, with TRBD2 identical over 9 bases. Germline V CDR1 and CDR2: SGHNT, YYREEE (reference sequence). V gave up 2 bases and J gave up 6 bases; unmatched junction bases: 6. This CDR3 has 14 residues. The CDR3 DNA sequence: TGTGCCAGCAGCTTTCGAGCGGGGGGACTCGAGCAGTACTTC. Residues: CASSFRAGGLEQYF. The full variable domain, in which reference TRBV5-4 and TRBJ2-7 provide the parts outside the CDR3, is ETGVTQSPTHLIKTRGQQVTLRCSSQSGHNTVSWYQQALGQGPQFIFQYYREEENGRGNFPPRFSGLQFPNYSSELNVNALELDDSALYLCASSFRAGGLEQYFGPGTRLTVT.

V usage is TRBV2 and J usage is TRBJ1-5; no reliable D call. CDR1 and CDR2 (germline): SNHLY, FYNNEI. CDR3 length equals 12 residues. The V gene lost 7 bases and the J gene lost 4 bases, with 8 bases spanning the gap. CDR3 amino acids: CASTVGNQPQHF. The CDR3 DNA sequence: TGTGCCAGCACTGTGGGTAATCAGCCCCAGCATTTT.